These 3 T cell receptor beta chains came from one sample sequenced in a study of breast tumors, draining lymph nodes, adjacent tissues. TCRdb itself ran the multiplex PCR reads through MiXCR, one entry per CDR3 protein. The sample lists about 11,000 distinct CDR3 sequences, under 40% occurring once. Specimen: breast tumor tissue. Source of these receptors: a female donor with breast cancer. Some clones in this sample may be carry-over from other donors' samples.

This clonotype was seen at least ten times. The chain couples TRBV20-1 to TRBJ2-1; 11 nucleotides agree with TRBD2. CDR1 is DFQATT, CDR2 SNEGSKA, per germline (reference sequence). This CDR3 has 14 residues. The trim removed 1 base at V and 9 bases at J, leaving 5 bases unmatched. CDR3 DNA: TGCAGTGCTAGAGGACTAGCGGGATCGGGTGAGCAGTTCTTC. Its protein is CSARGLAGSGEQFF.

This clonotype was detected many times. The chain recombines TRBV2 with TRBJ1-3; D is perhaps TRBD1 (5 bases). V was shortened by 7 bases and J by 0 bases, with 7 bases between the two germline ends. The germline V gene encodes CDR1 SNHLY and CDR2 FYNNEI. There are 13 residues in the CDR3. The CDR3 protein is CASKGNSGNTIYF. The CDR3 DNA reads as TGTGCCAGCAAGGGGAACTCTGGAAACACCATATATTTT.

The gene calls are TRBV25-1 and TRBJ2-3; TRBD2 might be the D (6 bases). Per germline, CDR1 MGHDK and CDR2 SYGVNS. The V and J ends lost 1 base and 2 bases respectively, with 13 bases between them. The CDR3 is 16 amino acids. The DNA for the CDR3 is TGTGCCAGCAGTGAATTAGGTCGGGAGCCCACAGATACGCAGTATTTT. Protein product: CASSELGREPTDTQYF.